This T cell receptor (beta chain) was captured in a study of response to subunit inactivated influenza vaccine. About this clonotype itself: Its cognate antigen is unknown.

General study points: Each seasonal flu vaccination may recruit only limited new T cells, authors suggested.

TCRdb re-called the RT-PCR reads with MiXCR, one entry per CDR3 protein. The data contain roughly 500,000 distinct CDR3 sequences, 16% of them seen just once; the ten biggest clones take up 2.5% to 3.5%. In germline, CDR1 is SQVTM, CDR2 ANQGSEA. This CDR3 has 16 amino acids. Losses at the gene ends were 6 bases for V and 1 base for J; bases not matched to a gene: 10. This sequence joins TRBV29-1 and TRBJ2-1, with 9 bases matching TRBD1. This TCR derives from a man between 50 and 75 years old who received an inactivated influenza vaccine. The specimen was CD4+ T cells sorted from PBMCs, collected roughly 24 months after vaccination. The DNA of the CDR3 is TGCAGCGTGACGCCTCCGGGACAGGGTTCCTACAATGAGCAGTTCTTC. Translated: CSVTPPGQGSYNEQFF.